Sequencing of this TCR beta chain was carried out in a study of blood T cell repertoires in COVID-19. Assay used: immunoSEQ multiplex PCR; TCRdb lists only in-frame clones, some missing. The data show about 49,000 clones, 65% to 90% seen once. The Seattle site enrolled patients during active infection and followed them longitudinally. Germline V gives CDR1 SEHNR, CDR2 FQNEAQ (reference sequence). This CDR3 contains 16 residues. The V gene end was trimmed by 7 bases and the J gene end by 4 bases; junction bases not matched to a gene: 14. V usage is TRBV7-9 and J usage is TRBJ2-3; TRBD2 agrees at 7 bases. The clonotype comes from a woman older than 75 with COVID-19, enrolled during active disease. Sequenced input: peripheral blood. CDR3 amino acids: CASTLSSGAGADTQYF. Written as DNA, the CDR3 is TGTGCCAGCACCTTGTCTAGCGGAGCTGGGGCAGATACGCAGTATTTT.